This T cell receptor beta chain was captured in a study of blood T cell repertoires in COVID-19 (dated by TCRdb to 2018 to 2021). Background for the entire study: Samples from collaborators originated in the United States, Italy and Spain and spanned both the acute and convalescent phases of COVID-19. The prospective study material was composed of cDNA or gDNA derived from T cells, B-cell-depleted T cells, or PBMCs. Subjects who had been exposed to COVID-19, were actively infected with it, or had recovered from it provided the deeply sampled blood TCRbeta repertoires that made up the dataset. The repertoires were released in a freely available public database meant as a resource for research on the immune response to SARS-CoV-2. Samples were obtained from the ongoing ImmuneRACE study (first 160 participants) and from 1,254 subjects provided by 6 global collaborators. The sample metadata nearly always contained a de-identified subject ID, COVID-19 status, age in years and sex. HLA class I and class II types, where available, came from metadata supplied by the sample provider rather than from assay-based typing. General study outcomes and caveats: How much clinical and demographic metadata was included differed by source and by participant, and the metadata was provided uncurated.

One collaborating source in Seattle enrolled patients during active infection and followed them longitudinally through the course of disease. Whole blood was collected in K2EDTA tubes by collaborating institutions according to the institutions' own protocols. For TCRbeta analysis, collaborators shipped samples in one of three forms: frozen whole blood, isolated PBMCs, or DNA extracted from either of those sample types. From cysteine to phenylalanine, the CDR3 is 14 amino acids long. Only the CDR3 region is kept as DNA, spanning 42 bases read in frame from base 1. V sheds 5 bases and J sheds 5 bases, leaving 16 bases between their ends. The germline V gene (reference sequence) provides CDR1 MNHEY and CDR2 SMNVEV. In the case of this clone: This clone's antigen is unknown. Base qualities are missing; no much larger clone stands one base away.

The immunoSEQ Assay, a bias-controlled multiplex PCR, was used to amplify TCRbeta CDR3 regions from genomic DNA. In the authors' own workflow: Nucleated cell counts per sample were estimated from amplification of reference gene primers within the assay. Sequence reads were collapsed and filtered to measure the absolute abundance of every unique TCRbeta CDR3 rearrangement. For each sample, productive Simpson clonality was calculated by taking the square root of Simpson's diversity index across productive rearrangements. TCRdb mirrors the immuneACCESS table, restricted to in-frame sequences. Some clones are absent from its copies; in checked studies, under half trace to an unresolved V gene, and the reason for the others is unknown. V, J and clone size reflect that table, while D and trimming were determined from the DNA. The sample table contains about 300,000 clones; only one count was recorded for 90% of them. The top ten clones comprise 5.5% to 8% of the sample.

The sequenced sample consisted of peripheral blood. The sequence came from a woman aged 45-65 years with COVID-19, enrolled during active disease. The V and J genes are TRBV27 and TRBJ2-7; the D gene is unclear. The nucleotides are TGTGCCAGCAGTCCCCCGGGTGAGCTCCACGAGCAGTACTTC. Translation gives CASSPPGELHEQYF.